A selection of T cell receptor beta chains follows, all from one sample in a study of blood T cell repertoires in COVID-19. Assay: immunoSEQ multiplex PCR; the TCRdb copy retains only in-frame clones and omits some. The table includes roughly 150,000 clones, around 88% detected once. Input material: peripheral blood. The receptors stem from a human donor in a cohort sampled during active COVID-19. Both conserved end residues are part of each CDR3. The D gene is left open where the match is weak.

V,D,J,CDR3
TRBV6-5,-,TRBJ2-5,CASSQPHGTQETQYF
TRBV28,TRBD1,TRBJ1-2,CASKRQGALSNGYTF
TRBV19,-,TRBJ1-1,CASSSNLNTEAFF
TRBV7-6,TRBD2,TRBJ2-6,CASSLASGGSGANVLTF
TRBV5-1,TRBD1,TRBJ2-7,CASSSDDRGFEQYF
TRBV10-3,-,TRBJ1-3,CAISGGNTIYF
TRBV7-2,TRBD2,TRBJ2-7,CASSLAPTSREQYF
TRBV2,-,TRBJ1-6,CASLGWTEYNSPLHF
TRBV2,-,TRBJ2-1,CASRGENEQFF
TRBV28,TRBD1,TRBJ1-6,CASSPMGQGVSYNSPLHF
TRBV28,TRBD2,TRBJ2-1,CASSFAGVGYNEQFF
TRBV28,TRBD1,TRBJ2-3,CASSLRPGQGLDTQYF
TRBV7-9,TRBD2,TRBJ2-7,CASSAYFGLGNSGGEQYF
TRBV7-8,TRBD2,TRBJ2-7,CASSLAGLAGASSYEQYF
TRBV2,TRBD1,TRBJ1-2,CASSRTGEYGYTF
TRBV19,TRBD1,TRBJ2-5,CASSPDREGTQYF
TRBV28,-,TRBJ1-6,CASSFPARAYNSPLHF
TRBV29-1,TRBD2,TRBJ2-1,CSVEGLQRGATYNEQFF
TRBV6-5,TRBD1,TRBJ2-7,CASSRQGTGYEQYF
TRBV2,-,TRBJ2-1,CASSTQGLYHNEQFF
TRBV27,-,TRBJ2-5,CASSLSPRPQETQYF
TRBV5-6,-,TRBJ1-5,CASSMGQGNQPQHF
TRBV6-2/TRBV6-3,-,TRBJ1-2,CASSYDRQGRYGYTF
TRBV5-1,TRBD1,TRBJ1-2,CASSRTGTNYGYTF
TRBV24-1,-,TRBJ1-2,CATSGPGISGYTF
TRBV4-1,TRBD1,TRBJ1-4,CASSRLGTGGIATNEKLFF
TRBV28,TRBD1,TRBJ2-5,CASSLRQGRETQYF
TRBV5-1,-,TRBJ1-6,CASSLDGAQGSPLHF
TRBV19,TRBD1,TRBJ1-1,CASSRIPGQGRGAFF
TRBV5-1,-,TRBJ2-2,CASSFRGTDSGELFF
TRBV27,TRBD1,TRBJ1-5,CASKGGGNQPQHF
TRBV30,-,TRBJ1-2,CAWSRSAGRNGYTF
TRBV5-8,-,TRBJ1-1,CASLLTVNTEAFF
TRBV5-6,-,TRBJ2-3,CASSLVGTDTQYF
TRBV14,-,TRBJ2-3,CASSHSGTVRGTDTQYF
TRBV6-6,-,TRBJ1-1,CASIPGGAGDTEAFF